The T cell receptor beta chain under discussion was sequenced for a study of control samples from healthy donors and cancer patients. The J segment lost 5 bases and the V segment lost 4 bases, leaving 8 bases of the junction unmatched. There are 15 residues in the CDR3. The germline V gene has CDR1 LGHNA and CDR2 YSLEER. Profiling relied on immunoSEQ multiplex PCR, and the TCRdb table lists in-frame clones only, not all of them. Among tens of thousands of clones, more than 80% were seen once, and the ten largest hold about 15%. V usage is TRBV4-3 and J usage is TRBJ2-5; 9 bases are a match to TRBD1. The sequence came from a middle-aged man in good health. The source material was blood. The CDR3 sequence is CASSPRQGGRETQYF. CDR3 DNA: TGCGCCAGCAGCCCCCGACAGGGGGGTCGGGAGACCCAGTACTTC.